This is a list of T cell receptor beta chains from one sample in a study of glioma-infiltrating T cells. MiXCR was run by TCRdb on the multiplex PCR reads, yielding one entry per CDR3 protein. The table has some 22,000 distinct CDR3 sequences, around 25% seen once. The sample comprised glioma tissue, nonneoplastic brain tissue, or PBMCs (not recorded which). These receptors were collected from a human donor with low-grade glioma or glioblastoma, undergoing nonglioma brain surgery, or in good health (not recorded which). Both conserved end residues are part of each CDR3. Fields, in order: J gene, clone size, V gene, CDR3 length, D gene, CDR3 protein, CDR3 DNA. A D gene is named only where the DNA matches it firmly. For some rows the clone size is stated as once, few or many, or as a class when expanded; others skip it.

j_call: TRBJ2-5; clone_size: many; v_call: TRBV3-1; cdr3_length: 17; d_call: NA; cdr3_aa: CASSHPFLGASQETQYF; cdr3_nt: TGTGCCAGCAGCCACCCCTTTTTAGGGGCCTCCCAAGAGACCCAGTACTTC
j_call: TRBJ1-5; clone_size: many; v_call: TRBV3-1; cdr3_length: 13; d_call: NA; cdr3_aa: CASSQFLRQPQHF; cdr3_nt: TGTGCCAGCAGCCAATTTCTGCGTCAGCCCCAGCATTTT
j_call: TRBJ1-2; clone_size: many; v_call: TRBV28; cdr3_length: 15; d_call: NA; cdr3_aa: CASSHAGALNYGYTF; cdr3_nt: TGTGCCAGCAGCCATGCAGGGGCCCTGAACTATGGCTACACCTTC
j_call: TRBJ2-3; clone_size: many; v_call: TRBV20-1; cdr3_length: 14; d_call: TRBD1; cdr3_aa: CSARTGASTDTQYF; cdr3_nt: TGCAGTGCCAGGACAGGGGCTAGCACAGATACGCAGTATTTT
j_call: TRBJ1-1; clone_size: NA; v_call: TRBV11-2; cdr3_length: 12; d_call: NA; cdr3_aa: CASSATGTKAFF; cdr3_nt: TGTGCCAGCAGCGCCACAGGGACTAAAGCTTTCTTT
j_call: TRBJ1-2; clone_size: many; v_call: TRBV4-3; cdr3_length: 12; d_call: NA; cdr3_aa: CASSQDQSSYTF; cdr3_nt: TGCGCCAGCAGCCAAGATCAAAGTAGCTACACCTTC
j_call: TRBJ2-3; clone_size: many; v_call: TRBV2; cdr3_length: 15; d_call: TRBD2; cdr3_aa: CASSELSGETDTQYF; cdr3_nt: TGTGCCAGCAGTGAACTGAGCGGGGAGACAGATACGCAGTATTTT
j_call: TRBJ1-2; clone_size: few; v_call: TRBV7-2; cdr3_length: 16; d_call: NA; cdr3_aa: CASSLSQGTGNYGYTF; cdr3_nt: TGTGCCAGCTCACTTAGCCAGGGAACAGGGAACTATGGCTACACCTTC
j_call: TRBJ2-7; clone_size: few; v_call: TRBV2; cdr3_length: 14; d_call: NA; cdr3_aa: CASSEGALSYEQYF; cdr3_nt: TGTGCCAGCAGTGAAGGGGCACTCTCCTACGAGCAGTACTTC
j_call: TRBJ1-2; clone_size: many; v_call: TRBV27; cdr3_length: 13; d_call: TRBD1; cdr3_aa: CASYRQGGGGYTF; cdr3_nt: TGTGCCAGCTATCGACAGGGGGGAGGTGGCTACACCTTC
j_call: TRBJ1-3; clone_size: few; v_call: TRBV20-1; cdr3_length: 13; d_call: NA; cdr3_aa: CSARWTAGNTIYF; cdr3_nt: TGCAGTGCCCGATGGACAGCTGGAAACACCATATATTTT
j_call: TRBJ1-3; clone_size: many; v_call: TRBV4-1; cdr3_length: 16; d_call: TRBD1; cdr3_aa: CASSQEGQALRNTIYF; cdr3_nt: TGCGCCAGCAGCCAAGAGGGACAGGCCCTACGAAACACCATATATTTT
j_call: TRBJ2-3; clone_size: medium-sized; v_call: TRBV27; cdr3_length: 15; d_call: TRBD1; cdr3_aa: CASRNRGYGTDTQYF; cdr3_nt: TGTGCCAGCAGAAACAGGGGGTATGGCACAGATACGCAGTATTTT
j_call: TRBJ2-1; clone_size: NA; v_call: TRBV4-1; cdr3_length: 15; d_call: NA; cdr3_aa: CASSQVVKPYNEQFF; cdr3_nt: TGCGCCAGCAGCCAAGTCGTGAAGCCCTACAATGAGCAGTTCTTC